This TCR beta chain was sequenced in a study of early T cells in non-severe SARS-CoV-2 infection. In germline, CDR1 is SGHVS, CDR2 FQNEAQ. The CDR3 is 16 amino acids. V dropped 5 bases and J dropped 1 base, with 14 bases sitting between them. Attachment of unique molecular identifiers was made to individual cDNA molecules. TCRdb re-analysed the 5' RACE reads in MiXCR, keeping a single row per CDR3 protein. This sample has tens of thousands of distinct CDR3 sequences; 15% occur once, and the top ten carry less than 7%. The J gene is TRBJ2-2, the V gene TRBV7-8, with D perhaps matching TRBD1 or TRBD2 (5 bases each). Sequencing input: whole blood. The TCR was taken from an adult who was a healthcare worker with PCR-confirmed SARS-CoV-2 infection or an uninfected control (not recorded which). This chain's CDR3 is CASSPTGTQNTGELFF. In DNA form, the CDR3 reads TGTGCCAGCAGCCCCACCGGGACGCAGAACACCGGGGAGCTGTTTTTT.